These T cell receptor beta chains were read from a single sample in a study of cytomegalovirus exposure and HLA in healthy donors. Libraries were prepared by immunoSEQ multiplex PCR; TCRdb keeps only in-frame clonotypes and omits some of them. The table shows about 140,000 clones, with 73% occurring only once. Sequences were obtained from PBMCs. These receptors originate from a woman in her thirties or forties in good health and CMV-seronegative. Both conserved end residues are part of each CDR3.

V gene	J gene	CDR3 protein
TRBV5-1	TRBJ2-1	CASSLFLQGFEQFF
TRBV6-1	TRBJ1-6	CASSSGTSHSPLHF
TRBV19	TRBJ1-5	CASKDRGFDQPQHF
TRBV2	TRBJ2-1	CASNLQGAAYNEQFF
TRBV5-4	TRBJ1-1	CASSLSPGSTEAFF
TRBV6-1	TRBJ2-7	CASSGGTNYYEQYF
TRBV11-2	TRBJ1-6	CASSAGGAGINSPLHF
TRBV7-9	TRBJ2-1	CASRRPGMAYNEQFF
TRBV19	TRBJ1-1	CASYGQGANTEAFF
TRBV9	TRBJ1-1	CASSGSGNTEAFF
TRBV12-5	TRBJ1-1	CASVPTGGEAFF
TRBV29-1	TRBJ1-5	CSVGDRGNQPQHF
TRBV19	TRBJ2-1	CASTKEVENNEQFF
TRBV28	TRBJ1-1	CASSPGMYTEAFF